This T cell receptor beta chain was recorded in a study of blood T cell repertoires in COVID-19. Study at large: Spain, Italy and the United States supplied samples that represented acute and convalescent COVID-19. Sample material is recorded as cDNA or gDNA derived from T cells, B-cell-depleted T cells, or PBMCs.

CDR3 size: 14 residues. Germline CDR1 SGHTA, CDR2 FQGNSA. V was shortened by 0 bases and J by 7 bases, with 12 bases between the two germline ends. Authors' analysis steps: By means of reference gene primer amplification, nucleated cell counts were estimated. The method was immunoSEQ multiplex PCR; TCRdb's version includes in-frame clones alone and lacks a portion of them. V and J calls and clone size are given by that table; D and trimming were obtained from the DNA. This table has hundreds of thousands of clones, roughly 86% appearing once. V gene TRBV7-2 combines with J gene TRBJ1-2, with D perhaps matching TRBD1 (6 bases). The receptor's source is a woman aged 45-65 years who had recovered from COVID-19. Material for sequencing was peripheral blood. The CDR3 is CASSLASGASGYTF. The CDR3 DNA follows: TGTGCCAGCAGCTTAGCTTCAGGGGCAAGTGGCTACACCTTC.